This T cell receptor (beta chain) was recovered during a study of blood T cell repertoires in COVID-19. Whole-study context: Some COVID-19 samples were acute and others convalescent; all came from the United States, Italy and Spain. T cells, B-cell-depleted T cells, or PBMCs provided the cDNA or gDNA that served as material.

Authors' analysis steps: Amplification of reference gene primers provided the estimated nucleated cell counts. Profiling relied on immunoSEQ multiplex PCR, and the TCRdb table lists in-frame clones only, not all of them. D and trimming come from the DNA, and the V and J calls and clone size come from that table. The sample records about 320,000 clones, approximately 88% being singletons. This clone has only a few counts. V lost 3 bases and J lost 0; bases outside the gene matches: 6. This CDR3 comprises 17 residues. The germline V gene has CDR1 LGHDT and CDR2 YNNKEL (reference sequence). The sample comprised peripheral blood. The gene calls are TRBV3-1 (or the pseudogene TRBV3-2) and TRBJ2-7; 12 bases are shared with TRBD2. The clonotype was recovered from a young man who had recovered from COVID-19. The CDR3 DNA reads TGTGCCAGCAGCCATCCTGGACTAGCGGGGAGCTCCTACGAGCAGTACTTC. Amino acid sequence: CASSHPGLAGSSYEQYF.